This paragraph reports one TCR beta chain. Original processing methods: Nucleated cell number was recorded as an estimate derived from reference gene primer amplification. Only in-frame clones appear in the TCRdb table, and some are missing; sequencing was by immunoSEQ multiplex PCR. Clone size and the V and J calls come from that table; the DNA yielded D and trimming. This table holds 240,000 or so clones, around 83% found once. The sample belongs to a study of blood T cell repertoires in COVID-19. The clonotype was recovered from a man aged 30 to 39 who had recovered from COVID-19. The sequenced sample was peripheral blood.

CDR3 sequence (DNA): TGTGCCAGCGGCATAAATTCAGGGTTCGTTAATTCACCCCTCCACTTT. Residues: CASGINSGFVNSPLHF. The J gene is TRBJ1-6, the V gene TRBV7-9, with D possibly being TRBD1 (5 bases). CDR1 is SEHNR, CDR2 FQNEAQ, per germline (reference sequence). This CDR3 is built from 16 residues. V was pared by 8 bases and J by 6 bases, with 20 bases between.